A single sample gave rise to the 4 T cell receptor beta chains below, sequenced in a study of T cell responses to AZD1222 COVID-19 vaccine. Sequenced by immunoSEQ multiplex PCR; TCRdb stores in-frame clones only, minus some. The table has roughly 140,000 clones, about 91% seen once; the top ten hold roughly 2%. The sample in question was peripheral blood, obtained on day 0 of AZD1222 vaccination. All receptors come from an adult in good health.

The CDR3 nucleotides read TGTGCCTGGAGGGGACCCGAAAAGAACACTGAAGCTTTCTTT. This sequence encodes CAWRGPEKNTEAFF. The rearrangement uses TRBV30 and TRBJ1-1, with TRBD1 as a possible D gene (5 bases). The CDR3 extends over 14 amino acids. Trimming pared 3 bases from V and 1 base from J, leaving 12 bases between. Germline CDR1 and CDR2: GTSNPN and SVGIG (reference sequence).

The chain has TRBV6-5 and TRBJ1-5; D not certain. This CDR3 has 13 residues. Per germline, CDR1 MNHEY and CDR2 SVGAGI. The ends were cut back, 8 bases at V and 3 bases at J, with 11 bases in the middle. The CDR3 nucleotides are TGTGCCAGCGGTTCCCAGGTCAATCAGCCCCAGCATTTT. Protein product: CASGSQVNQPQHF.

Here the CDR3 reads CASSLGTSGSGETQYF. Written as DNA, the CDR3 is TGTGCCAGCAGCTTGGGGACTAGCGGGAGTGGTGAGACCCAGTACTTC. The chain has TRBV7-9 and TRBJ2-5, with 14 bases lining up with TRBD2. Germline V gives CDR1 SEHNR, CDR2 FQNEAQ (reference sequence). This CDR3 comprises 16 residues. J was trimmed by 5 bases and V by 3 bases; bases with no gene match: 5.

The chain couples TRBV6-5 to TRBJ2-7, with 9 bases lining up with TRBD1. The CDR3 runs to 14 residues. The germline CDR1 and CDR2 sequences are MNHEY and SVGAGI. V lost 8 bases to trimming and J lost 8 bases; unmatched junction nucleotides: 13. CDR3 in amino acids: CASYGGTGFKKQYF. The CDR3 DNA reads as TGTGCCAGCTATGGGGGGACAGGGTTTAAGAAGCAGTACTTC.